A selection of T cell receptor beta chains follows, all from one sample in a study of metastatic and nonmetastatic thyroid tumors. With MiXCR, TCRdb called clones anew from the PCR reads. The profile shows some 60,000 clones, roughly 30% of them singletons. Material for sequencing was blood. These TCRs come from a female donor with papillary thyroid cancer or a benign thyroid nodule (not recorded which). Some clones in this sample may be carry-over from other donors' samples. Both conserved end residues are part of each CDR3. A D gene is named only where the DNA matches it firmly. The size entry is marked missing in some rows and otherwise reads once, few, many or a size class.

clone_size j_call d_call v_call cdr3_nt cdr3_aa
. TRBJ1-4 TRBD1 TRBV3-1 TGTGCCAGCCGGACGACAGGGTTTGAAAAACTGTTTTTT CASRTTGFEKLFF
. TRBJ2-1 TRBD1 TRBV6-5 TGTGCCAGCAGCTTCGACAGGGGGCATGAGCAGTTCTTC CASSFDRGHEQFF
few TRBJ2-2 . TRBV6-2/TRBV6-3 TGTGCCAGCAGTTACTCGAGTCAGGGCGGGGAGCTGTTTTTT CASSYSSQGGELFF
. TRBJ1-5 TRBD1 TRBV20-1 TGCAGTGCCACCCCGGGGGACAGGGGATTAGGTCAGCCCCAGCATTTT CSATPGDRGLGQPQHF
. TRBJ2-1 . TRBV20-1 TGCAGTGCTAGAGTCTTTAATGAGCAGTTCTTC CSARVFNEQFF
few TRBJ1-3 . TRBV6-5 TGTGCCAGCAGTTACTCGAATTCCGCAGGGGCGTATGGAAACACCATATATTTT CASSYSNSAGAYGNTIYF
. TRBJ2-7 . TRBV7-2 TGTGCCAGCAGCCCTAGGAGGGACGGCGGATACGAGCAGTACTTC CASSPRRDGGYEQYF
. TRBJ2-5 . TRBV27 TGTGCCAGCAGTTTATTTCTCGGGGCCCCGCAAGAGACCCAGTACTTC CASSLFLGAPQETQYF
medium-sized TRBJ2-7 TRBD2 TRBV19 TGTGCCAGTAAGGCCCCTAGCGGAGCCTACGAGCAGTACTTC CASKAPSGAYEQYF
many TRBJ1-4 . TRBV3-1 TGTGCCAGCAGCCGCAAAGGGGCTGGTCTTCTGAAACTGTTTTTT CASSRKGAGLLKLFF
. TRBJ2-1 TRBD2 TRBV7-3 TGTGCCAGCAGCTCTAAAGTGGGACTAGCGGCCGCAAATGAGCAGTTCTTC CASSSKVGLAAANEQFF
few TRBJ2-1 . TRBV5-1 TGCGCCAGCAGCTTGGGGGTAGTGAGGGGCATGAGAGGAGATGAGCAGTTCTTC CASSLGVVRGMRGDEQFF
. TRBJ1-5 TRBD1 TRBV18 TGTGCCAGCTCACCAACAGGGGGGAATCAGCCCCAGCATTTT CASSPTGGNQPQHF
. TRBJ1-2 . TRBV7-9 TGTGCCAGCAGCCCCAGACCGGGAGGCTACACCTTC CASSPRPGGYTF
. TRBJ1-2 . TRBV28 TGTGCCAGCAGTTTAAAAGATTATGGCTACACCTTC CASSLKDYGYTF
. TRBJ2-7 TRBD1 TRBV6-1 TGTGCCAGCAACAACCTCAGGACAGGCTCCTACGAGCAGTACTTC CASNNLRTGSYEQYF
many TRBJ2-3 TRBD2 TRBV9 TGTGCCAGCAGCGTTTCTAGCGGGAACACAGATACGCAGTATTTT CASSVSSGNTDTQYF
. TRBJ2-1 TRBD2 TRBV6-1 TGTGCCAGTGGAGGAGCGGGAGGGGCCAATGAGCAGTTCTTC CASGGAGGANEQFF
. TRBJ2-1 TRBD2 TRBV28 TGTGCCAGCCCGGGGGATAGCGGGAGGCCCTTCTCCTACAATGAGCAGTTCTTC CASPGDSGRPFSYNEQFF
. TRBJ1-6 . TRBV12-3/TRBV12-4 TGTGCCAGCAGTTTAGAACTCGGGGGGTCCCTCCACTTT CASSLELGGSLHF
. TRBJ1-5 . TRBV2 TGTGCCAGCAGAGCAATGCAGAACAATCAGCCCCAGCATTTT CASRAMQNNQPQHF
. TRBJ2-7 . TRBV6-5 TGTGCCAGCAGTTATACGGAGCAGTACTTC CASSYTEQYF
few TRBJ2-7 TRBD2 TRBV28 TGTGCCAGCAGGATCGGCGGGAGGCACGAGCAGTACTTC CASRIGGRHEQYF
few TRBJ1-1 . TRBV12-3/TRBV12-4 TGTGCCAGCAGTTTACAACCGAACACTGAAGCTTTCTTT CASSLQPNTEAFF
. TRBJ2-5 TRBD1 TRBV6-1 TGTGCCAGCAGCGGTGGACCAGGGGGCGGAGAGACCCAGTACTTC CASSGGPGGGETQYF
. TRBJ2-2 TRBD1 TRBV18 TGTGCCAGCTCACCGACAGGGGTGGCAGATTTCACCGGGGAGCTGTTTTTT CASSPTGVADFTGELFF
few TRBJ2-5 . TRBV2 TGTGCCAGCGGCGGGCAGGGCAGCGGGGAGACCCAGTACTTC CASGGQGSGETQYF
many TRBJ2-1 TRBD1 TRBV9 TGTGCCAGCAGCGCCTGGACAGGGGGTTGGAATGAGCAGTTCTTC CASSAWTGGWNEQFF
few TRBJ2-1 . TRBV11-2 TGTGCCAGCAGCTTAGCCTACACCGGGGGTTCGGAGCAGTTCTTC CASSLAYTGGSEQFF
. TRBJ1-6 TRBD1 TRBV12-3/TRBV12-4 TGTGCCAGCAGCTCCCGGACAGGGATAAGTTCACCCCTCCACTTT CASSSRTGISSPLHF
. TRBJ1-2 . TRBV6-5 TGTGCCAGCAGTTACTCGAAGGACTATGGCTACACCTTC CASSYSKDYGYTF
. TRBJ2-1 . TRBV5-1 TGCGCCAGCAGCGGCGGGGACAGCTTCTACAATGAGCAGTTCTTC CASSGGDSFYNEQFF
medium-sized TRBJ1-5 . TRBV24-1 TGTGCCACCAGTGATCTATCAGGCAATCAGCCCCAGCATTTT CATSDLSGNQPQHF
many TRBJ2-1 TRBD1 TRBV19 TGTGCCAGTAGTATAAGGGGGCGGAACAATGAGCAGTTCTTC CASSIRGRNNEQFF
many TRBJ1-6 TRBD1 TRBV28 TGTGCCAGCAGTACTCAGGGGGTGAATAATTCACCCCTCCACTTT CASSTQGVNNSPLHF
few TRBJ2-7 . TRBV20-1 TGCAGTGCTGAAGGTTACCGAGAGCAGTACTTC CSAEGYREQYF
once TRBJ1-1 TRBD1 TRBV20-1 TGCAGTGCTCCACCGGGACAGGGGGTTTTTGGGGTCACTGAAGCTTTCTTT CSAPPGQGVFGVTEAFF
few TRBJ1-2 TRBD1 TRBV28 TGTGCCAGCAGTGTGGGGGACAGGATCTATGGCTACACCTTC CASSVGDRIYGYTF
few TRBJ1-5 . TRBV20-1 TGCAGTGCTAGAGGGGGCAGGGTGAATCAGCCCCAGCATTTT CSARGGRVNQPQHF
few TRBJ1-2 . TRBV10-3 TGTGCCATCAGTGAGTCCACGAGCTATGGCTACACCTTC CAISESTSYGYTF
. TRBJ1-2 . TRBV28 TGTGCCAGCAGTTCACAGGGAAGGGACTATGGCTACACCTTC CASSSQGRDYGYTF
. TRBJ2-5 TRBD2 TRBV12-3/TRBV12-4 TGTGCCAGCACCTCTCGGACTAGCGAAGAGACCCAGTACTTC CASTSRTSEETQYF
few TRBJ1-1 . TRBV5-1 TGCGCCAGCAGCTTGGCGGCGGGGGAGTACACTGAAGCTTTCTTT CASSLAAGEYTEAFF
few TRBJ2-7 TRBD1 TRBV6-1 TGTGCCAGCAGTGTCTCCGGGACAGGCCAAAGGGAGCAGTACTTC CASSVSGTGQREQYF
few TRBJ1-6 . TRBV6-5 TGTGCCAGCAGTTACGCGGCAGGGGTAGGTAATTCACCCCTCCACTTT CASSYAAGVGNSPLHF
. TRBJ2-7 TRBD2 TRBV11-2 TGTGCCAGCAGCCTCGGGACTAGCGGGAATCTATACGAGCAGTACTTC CASSLGTSGNLYEQYF
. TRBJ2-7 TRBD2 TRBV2 TGTGCCAGCAGGGCCGGGACTAGCGGCGACGAGCAGTACTTC CASRAGTSGDEQYF
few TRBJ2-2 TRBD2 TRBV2 TGTGCCAGCAATCCCGCGGGAGTCGCCACCGGGGAGCTGTTTTTT CASNPAGVATGELFF
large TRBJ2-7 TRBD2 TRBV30 TGTGCCTGGAGTCCGGTAGCGGGAGGAAGGTACGAGCAGTACTTC CAWSPVAGGRYEQYF
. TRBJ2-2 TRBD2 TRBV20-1 TGCAGTGCTAGACCCCTAGCGGGAGAGAACACCGGGGAGCTGTTTTTT CSARPLAGENTGELFF